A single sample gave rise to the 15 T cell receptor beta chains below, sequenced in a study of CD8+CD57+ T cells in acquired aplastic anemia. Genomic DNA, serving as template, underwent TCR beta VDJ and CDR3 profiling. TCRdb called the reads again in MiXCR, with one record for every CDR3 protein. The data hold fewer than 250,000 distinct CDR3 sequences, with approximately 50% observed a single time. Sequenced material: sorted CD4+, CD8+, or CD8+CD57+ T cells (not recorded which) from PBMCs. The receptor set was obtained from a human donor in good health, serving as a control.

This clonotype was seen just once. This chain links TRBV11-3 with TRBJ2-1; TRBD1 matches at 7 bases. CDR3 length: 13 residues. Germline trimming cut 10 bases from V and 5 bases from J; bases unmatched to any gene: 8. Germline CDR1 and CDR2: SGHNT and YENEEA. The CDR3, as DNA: TGTGCCACCCTAGCCAGGGGGAACAATGAGCAGTTCTTC. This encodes CATLARGNNEQFF.

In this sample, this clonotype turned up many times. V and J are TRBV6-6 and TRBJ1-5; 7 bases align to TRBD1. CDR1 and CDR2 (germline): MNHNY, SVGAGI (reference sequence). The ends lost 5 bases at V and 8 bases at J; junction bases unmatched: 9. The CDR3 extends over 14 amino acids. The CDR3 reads CASSRTQGSEPQHF. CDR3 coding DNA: TGTGCCAGCAGTCGGACACAGGGGTCGGAGCCCCAGCATTTT.

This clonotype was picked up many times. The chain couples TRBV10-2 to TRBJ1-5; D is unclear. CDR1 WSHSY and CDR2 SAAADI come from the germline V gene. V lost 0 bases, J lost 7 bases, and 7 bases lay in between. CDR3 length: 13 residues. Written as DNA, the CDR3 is TGCGCCAGCAGTGAGTCGAATTCCCAGCCCCAGCATTTT. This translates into CASSESNSQPQHF.

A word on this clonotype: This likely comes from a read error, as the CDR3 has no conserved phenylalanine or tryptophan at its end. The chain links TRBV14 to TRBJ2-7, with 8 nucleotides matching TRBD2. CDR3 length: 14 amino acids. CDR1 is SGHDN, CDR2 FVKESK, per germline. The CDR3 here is CGSSQLAGGYEQYS. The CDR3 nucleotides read TGTGGCAGCAGCCAATTGGCGGGAGGCTACGAGCAGTACTCC.

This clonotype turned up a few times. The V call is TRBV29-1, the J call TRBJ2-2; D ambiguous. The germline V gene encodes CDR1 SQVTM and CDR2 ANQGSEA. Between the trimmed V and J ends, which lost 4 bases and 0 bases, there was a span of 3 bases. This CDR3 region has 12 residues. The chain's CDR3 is CSVASNTGELFF. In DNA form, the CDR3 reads TGCAGCGTTGCCTCGAACACCGGGGAGCTGTTTTTT.

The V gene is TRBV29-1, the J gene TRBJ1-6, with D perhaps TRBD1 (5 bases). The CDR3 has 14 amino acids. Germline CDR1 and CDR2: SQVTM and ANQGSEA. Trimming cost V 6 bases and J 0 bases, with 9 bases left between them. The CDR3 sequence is CSVGGLSYNSPLHF. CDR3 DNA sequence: TGCAGCGTGGGGGGACTCTCCTATAATTCACCCCTCCACTTT.

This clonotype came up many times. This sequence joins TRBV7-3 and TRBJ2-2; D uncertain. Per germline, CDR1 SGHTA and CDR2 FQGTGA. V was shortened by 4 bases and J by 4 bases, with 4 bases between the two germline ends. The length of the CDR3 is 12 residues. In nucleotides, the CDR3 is TGTGCCAGCAGCTCTAGCACCGGGGAGCTGTTTTTT. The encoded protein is CASSSSTGELFF.

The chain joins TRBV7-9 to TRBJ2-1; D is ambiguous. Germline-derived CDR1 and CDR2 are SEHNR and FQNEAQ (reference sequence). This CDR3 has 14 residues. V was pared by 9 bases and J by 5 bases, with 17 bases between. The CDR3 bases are TGTGCCAGTAGTATCTCTGGCAGAAACAATGAGCAGTTCTTC. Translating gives CASSISGRNNEQFF.

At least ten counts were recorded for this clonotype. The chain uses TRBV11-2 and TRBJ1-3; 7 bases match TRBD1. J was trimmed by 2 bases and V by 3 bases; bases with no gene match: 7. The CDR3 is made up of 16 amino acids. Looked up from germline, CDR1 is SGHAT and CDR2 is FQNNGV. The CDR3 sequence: CASSFNRGLAGNTIYF. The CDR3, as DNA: TGTGCCAGCAGCTTCAACAGGGGACTGGCTGGAAACACCATATATTTT.

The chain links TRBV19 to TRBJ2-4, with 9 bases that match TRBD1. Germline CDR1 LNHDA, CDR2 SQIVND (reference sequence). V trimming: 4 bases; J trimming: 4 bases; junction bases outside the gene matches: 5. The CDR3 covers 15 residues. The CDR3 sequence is CASSRSGTGKNIQYF. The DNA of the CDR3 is TGTGCCAGTAGTAGGTCCGGGACAGGGAAAAACATTCAGTACTTC. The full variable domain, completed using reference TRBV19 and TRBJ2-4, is DGGITQSPKYLFRKEGQNVTLSCEQNLNHDAMYWYRQDPGQGLRLIYYSQIVNDFQKGDIAEGYSVSREKKESFPLTVTSAQKNPTAFYLCASSRSGTGKNIQYFGAGTRLSVL.

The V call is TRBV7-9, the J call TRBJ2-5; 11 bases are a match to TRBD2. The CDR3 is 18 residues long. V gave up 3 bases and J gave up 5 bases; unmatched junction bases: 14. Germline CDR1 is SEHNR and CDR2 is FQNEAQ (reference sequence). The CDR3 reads CASSLRAGGLAVFETQYF. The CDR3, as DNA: TGTGCCAGCAGCTTGAGAGCAGGGGGACTAGCGGTGTTCGAGACCCAGTACTTC.

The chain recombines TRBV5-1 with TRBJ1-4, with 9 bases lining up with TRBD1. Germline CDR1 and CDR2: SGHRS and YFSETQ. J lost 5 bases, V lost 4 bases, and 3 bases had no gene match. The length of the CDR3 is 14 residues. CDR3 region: CASSPGTGNEKLFF. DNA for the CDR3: TGCGCCAGCAGCCCCGGGACAGGGAATGAAAAACTGTTTTTT.

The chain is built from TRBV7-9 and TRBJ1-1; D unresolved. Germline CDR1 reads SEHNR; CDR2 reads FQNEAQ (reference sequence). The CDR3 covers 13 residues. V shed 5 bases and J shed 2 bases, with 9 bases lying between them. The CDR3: CASSKRSNTEAFF. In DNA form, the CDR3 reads TGTGCCAGCAGCAAGAGGTCAAACACTGAAGCTTTCTTT.

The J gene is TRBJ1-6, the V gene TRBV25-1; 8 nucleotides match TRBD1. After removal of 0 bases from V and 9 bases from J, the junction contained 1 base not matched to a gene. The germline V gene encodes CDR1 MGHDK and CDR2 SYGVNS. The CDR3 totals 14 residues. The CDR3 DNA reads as TGTGCCAGCAGTGAATACGACAGGGGTTCACCCCTCCACTTT. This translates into CASSEYDRGSPLHF.

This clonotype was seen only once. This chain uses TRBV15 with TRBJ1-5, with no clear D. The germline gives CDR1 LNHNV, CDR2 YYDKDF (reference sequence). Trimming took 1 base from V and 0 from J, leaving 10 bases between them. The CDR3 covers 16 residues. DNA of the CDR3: TGTGCCACCAGCAGAGCCCAGGCCTATAGCAATCAGCCCCAGCATTTT. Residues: CATSRAQAYSNQPQHF.